A selection of T cell receptor beta chains follows, all from one sample in a study of T cells after yellow fever vaccination. TCRdb ran MiXCR on the 5' RACE reads and lists one entry per CDR3 protein. The repertoire holds 500,000 to 650,000 distinct CDR3 sequences, with about 13% as singletons. The sequencing used PBMCs, collected on the day of the yellow fever booster vaccination. All receptors derive from a man aged 25 to 40 who received the YFV17D yellow fever vaccine. Each CDR3 is given with its conserved first and last residue. Fields, in order: V gene, D gene, clone size, J gene, CDR3 DNA, CDR3 protein. A D gene is named only where the DNA matches it firmly. Size is stated for part of the rows, as once, few or many counts, or as a class when the clone is expanded.

>TRBV5-1|.|.|TRBJ2-3
TGCGCCAGCAGAGTAGGCGCAGATACGCAGTATTTT
CASRVGADTQYF
>TRBV19|.|.|TRBJ1-5
TGTGCCAGTAGTTCTTGGACTGGAGGCAATCAGCCCCAGCATTTT
CASSSWTGGNQPQHF
>TRBV28|TRBD1|few|TRBJ2-7
TGTGCCAGCAGAGGGACGGACAGGGATTTCTACGAGCAGTACTTC
CASRGTDRDFYEQYF
>TRBV4-3|.|few|TRBJ2-1
TGCGCCAGCAGCCAAGATATGACCCATAGAAATGAGCAGTTCTTC
CASSQDMTHRNEQFF
>TRBV6-5|.|few|TRBJ2-3
TGTGCCAGCAGTTCACCCAGATCCACAGATACGCAGTATTTT
CASSSPRSTDTQYF
>TRBV7-2|.|.|TRBJ2-1
TGTGCCAGCAGCTTAGTCCCCACGAGCAACAATGAGCAGTTCTTC
CASSLVPTSNNEQFF
>TRBV5-1|.|few|TRBJ2-3
TGCGCCAGCAGCTTGGAGTTCAAGCGGGGCACAGATACGCAGTATTTT
CASSLEFKRGTDTQYF
>TRBV5-1|TRBD2|many|TRBJ2-1
TGCGCCAGCAGCCCTCAGGCGGGAGGGCCCGGCGGTGAGCAGTTCTTC
CASSPQAGGPGGEQFF
>TRBV29-1|.|few|TRBJ2-2
TGCAGCGCCAAGCGGACCAACACCGGGGAGCTGTTTTTT
CSAKRTNTGELFF
>TRBV5-6|.|.|TRBJ2-1
TGTGCCAGCAGCTTGGGGGGCTCGGGGCTGGCGGGAAAGCAGTTCTTC
CASSLGGSGLAGKQFF
>TRBV7-2|TRBD2|few|TRBJ2-7
TGTGCCAGCAGCCCGGGACTAGGTTTCTACGAGCAGTACTTC
CASSPGLGFYEQYF
>TRBV29-1|.|.|TRBJ1-1
TGCAGCGTCCACGAGGTTTTCGACACTGAAGCTTTCTTT
CSVHEVFDTEAFF
>TRBV9|.|.|TRBJ2-1
TGTGCCAGCAGCGTAGAGGCCTACAATGAGCAGTTCTTC
CASSVEAYNEQFF
>TRBV13|.|few|TRBJ2-1
TGTGCCAGCAGCCCCCGCCGGGCATCCGGGGTTATAAATGAGCAGTTCTTC
CASSPRRASGVINEQFF
>TRBV19|TRBD1|.|TRBJ2-3
TGTGCCAGTAGTATAGTATCCAGGGGGCCCGCAGATACGCAGTATTTT
CASSIVSRGPADTQYF
>TRBV3-1|.|few|TRBJ2-7
TGTGCCAGCAGCCTCAAGGGCCCCTCCTACGAGCAGTACTTC
CASSLKGPSYEQYF
>TRBV12-5|.|.|TRBJ2-1
TGTGCTAAAAGTAGGCCGCCGGTTACAAGCCCCTACAATGAGCAGTTCTTC
CAKSRPPVTSPYNEQFF